The following is a TCR beta chain sequence with its context. The antigen is not known. V shed 4 bases and J shed 4 bases, with 10 bases lying between them. Germline V CDR1 and CDR2: SNHLY, FYNNEI. CDR3 size: 13 residues. The sample is drawn from a study of T cell responses to AZD1222 COVID-19 vaccine. Repertoires were generated with immunoSEQ multiplex PCR, while TCRdb's copy carries only in-frame clones and drops some. This sample carries 150,000 to 200,000 clones, about 89% of them seen once, and the ten largest clones take approximately 1.2%. Findings and limits, study-wide: Nearly half of spike-specific TCRs reportedly go after variant regions that carry no mutations. The donor group comprised mostly white British people and more females; the analysis possibly underestimated clonal diversity.

The source was peripheral blood, collected 28 days after the second AZD1222 dose. The J gene is TRBJ1-2, the V gene TRBV2; D unclear. This TCR came from an adult who received the AZD1222 COVID-19 vaccine. The CDR3 DNA sequence: TGTGCCAGCAGTGCGGGAACCTTCTATGGCTACACCTTC. Translating gives CASSAGTFYGYTF.